The 26 T cell receptor beta chains reported below all come from one sample, sequenced in a study of the immune and genomic landscape of osteosarcoma. The assay was immunoSEQ multiplex PCR, and TCRdb's table has in-frame clones only and misses some. The data show 400 to 450 clones, 80% seen once. The sample comprised metastatic tumor tissue from the lung. Source of these receptors: a man aged 35-49 years with osteosarcoma.

The rearrangement joins TRBV5-1 to TRBJ1-2, with D unresolved. This CDR3 is 16 amino acids long. Germline CDR1 is SGHRS and CDR2 is YFSETQ. V was pared by 4 bases and J by 5 bases, with 21 bases between. CDR3 DNA sequence: TGCGCCAGCAGCCCCCAGGATAACCCCACATATTATGGCTACACCTTC. Its translation is CASSPQDNPTYYGYTF. Full variable domain (outside the CDR3, taken from reference TRBV5-1 and TRBJ1-2): KAGVTQTPRYLIKTRGQQVTLSCSPISGHRSVSWYQQTPGQGLQFLFEYFSETQRNKGNFPGRFSGRQFSNSRSEMNVSTLELGDSALYLCASSPQDNPTYYGYTFGSGTRLTVV.

V and J are TRBV29-1 and TRBJ1-6; D not resolved. Trimming took off 5 bases at V and 2 bases at J, with 7 bases between the two ends. This CDR3 is 13 amino acids long. Germline CDR1 reads SQVTM; CDR2 reads ANQGSEA. CDR3 in DNA: TGCAGCGTTAGCGAAACCTATAATTCACCCCTCCACTTT. Translating it yields CSVSETYNSPLHF.

V is TRBV18 and J is TRBJ1-6; 10 nucleotides line up with TRBD1. This CDR3 has 15 amino acids. The J segment lost 7 bases and the V segment lost 2 bases, leaving 2 bases of the junction unmatched. In germline, CDR1 is KGHSH, CDR2 LQKENI. Here the CDR3 DNA reads TGTGCCAGCTCACCATCGGGACAGGGGAATTCACCCCTCCACTTT. This encodes CASSPSGQGNSPLHF.

Concerning this clone: Sequence at one end of the junction differs from germline and may be a read error. The chain uses TRBV6-1 and TRBJ1-6; 9 nucleotides line up with TRBD1. Germline CDR1 and CDR2: MNHNS and SASEGT. The CDR3 loop spans 18 amino acids. CDR3 DNA: TGTGTCAGCAGTGGGGACAGGGTCTGGGCCACACGGGATTCACCCCTCCACTTT. Translation gives CVSSGDRVWATRDSPLHF.

This chain uses TRBV10-2 with TRBJ1-2, with D perhaps TRBD1 (5 bases). The CDR3 covers 14 residues. Germline CDR1 WSHSY, CDR2 SAAADI. Trimming cost V 7 bases and J 3 bases, with 15 bases left between them. As DNA, the CDR3 is TGCGCCAGCAATCTGGGACCGACTCACTATGGCTACACCTTC. This gives the protein CASNLGPTHYGYTF.

V is TRBV6-5 and J is TRBJ1-4, with 10 bases matching TRBD1. V lost 6 bases and J lost 8; bases outside the gene matches: 6. CDR1 MNHEY and CDR2 SVGAGI come from the germline V gene. The CDR3 is made up of 14 amino acids. CDR3 bases: TGTGCCAGCAGGACAGGGGGCGCAGGCGAAAAACTGTTTTTT. This translates into CASRTGGAGEKLFF.

The chain uses TRBV6-5 and TRBJ1-6; 8 bases align to TRBD1. The germline V gene has CDR1 MNHEY and CDR2 SVGAGI. V lost 0 bases and J lost 8; bases outside the gene matches: 3. The CDR3 runs 15 residues. The CDR3 here is CASSYSGQGDSPLHF. CDR3 coding DNA: TGTGCCAGCAGTTACTCAGGACAGGGTGATTCACCCCTCCACTTT.

The chain carries TRBV6-4 and TRBJ1-1; D is undetermined. The CDR3 runs to 15 residues. Trimming took off 6 bases at V and 4 bases at J, with 18 bases between the two ends. From germline, CDR1 is MRHNA and CDR2 SNTAGT. The CDR3 DNA sequence: TGTGCCAGCAGCCCGTACCCGACCTTTTCCACTGAAGCTTTCTTT. Protein product: CASSPYPTFSTEAFF.

V usage is TRBV7-9 and J usage is TRBJ1-4, with D perhaps TRBD1 (6 bases). Trimming removed 1 base at V and 5 bases at J, with 17 bases between. The CDR3 runs 17 residues. In germline, CDR1 is SEHNR, CDR2 FQNEAQ (reference sequence). CDR3 in DNA: TGTGCCAGCAGCTTAGACCGGTCGGCAGGGGCAAATGAAAAACTGTTTTTT. It is translated as CASSLDRSAGANEKLFF.

The chain couples TRBV7-9 to TRBJ2-1, with 10 bases matching TRBD2. The CDR3 loop spans 16 amino acids. Germline-derived CDR1 and CDR2 are SEHNR and FQNEAQ (reference sequence). With V trimmed by 4 bases and J by 8 bases, 11 bases remained unmatched. The CDR3 reads CASSSQASGGGDEQFF. The CDR3 region has the DNA TGTGCCAGCAGCTCCCAGGCTAGCGGGGGTGGGGATGAGCAGTTCTTC.

This clone has more than one count but fewer than ten. The V and J genes are TRBV7-2 and TRBJ1-5, with D possibly TRBD1 on 6 matching bases. CDR1 SGHTA and CDR2 FQGNSA come from the germline V gene. There are 15 residues in the CDR3. Trimming pared 3 bases from V and 2 bases from J, leaving 11 bases between. CDR3 region: CASSLGAGGNQPQHF. As DNA, the CDR3 is TGTGCCAGCAGCTTGGGGGCAGGGGGCAATCAGCCCCAGCATTTT.

This chain's CDR3 is CASSIDILGGGETGELFF. The CDR3 nucleotides read TGTGCCAGTAGTATAGATATTTTGGGAGGGGGCGAGACCGGGGAGCTGTTTTTT. The V gene is TRBV19, the J gene TRBJ2-2; D could derive from TRBD1 or TRBD2 (7 bases each). This CDR3 contains 18 residues. The V gene lost 0 bases and the J gene lost 5 bases, with 19 bases spanning the gap. The germline CDR1 and CDR2 sequences are LNHDA and SQIVND (reference sequence).

The gene calls are TRBV7-9 and TRBJ1-2; D gene ambiguous. The CDR3 contains 14 residues. Trimming cost V 5 bases and J 7 bases, with 17 bases left between them. The germline CDR1 and CDR2 sequences are SEHNR and FQNEAQ (reference sequence). DNA of the CDR3: TGTGCCAGCAGCCCGACACCTCCGGTACGTGGCTACACCTTC. It translates to CASSPTPPVRGYTF.

V and J are TRBV5-1 and TRBJ1-1; a possible D gene is TRBD1 (6 bases). The CDR3 runs 11 residues. Germline V gives CDR1 SGHRS, CDR2 YFSETQ. Trimming cost V 5 bases and J 8 bases, with 10 bases left between them. CDR3 coding DNA: TGCGCCAGCAGTTACGGGACAGAAGCTTTCTTT. Its translation: CASSYGTEAFF.

The genes are TRBV7-8 and TRBJ2-7; weak D call: TRBD1 (6 bases). CDR3 length equals 15 residues. The ends were cut back, 0 bases at V and 0 bases at J, with 9 bases in the middle. The germline V gene encodes CDR1 SGHVS and CDR2 FQNEAQ. Here the CDR3 reads CASSLAPGASYEQYF. The CDR3 DNA reads TGTGCCAGCAGCTTAGCCCCAGGGGCCTCCTACGAGCAGTACTTC. The full variable domain, rest sourced from reference TRBV7-8 and TRBJ2-7, is GAGVSQSPRYKVAKRGQDVALRCDPISGHVSLFWYQQALGQGPEFLTYFQNEAQLDKSGLPSDRFFAERPEGSVSTLKIQRTQQEDSAVYLCASSLAPGASYEQYFGPGTRLTVT.

This chain connects TRBV19 to TRBJ1-1, with D possibly matching TRBD1 (5 bases). V was trimmed by 2 bases and J by 4 bases, leaving 11 bases between them. Germline V gene sequence: CDR1 LNHDA, CDR2 SQIVND (reference sequence). The CDR3 covers 14 residues. CDR3 sequence reads: CASSIQGRGTEAFF. The CDR3 DNA reads TGTGCCAGTAGTATACAGGGTCGCGGCACTGAAGCTTTCTTT.

The CDR3 DNA reads TGTGCCACCAGCACCCGCTTACACGCATCCTATGGCTACACCTTC. This gives the protein CATSTRLHASYGYTF. The chain links TRBV15 to TRBJ1-2; D not certain. Trimming pared 4 bases from V and 4 bases from J, leaving 16 bases between. CDR3 length: 15 amino acids. Germline assignment: CDR1 LNHNV and CDR2 YYDKDF (reference sequence).

The rearrangement links TRBV4-1 to TRBJ2-1, with TRBD2 identical over 10 bases. Germline CDR1 is MGHRA and CDR2 is YSYEKL. J gave up 5 bases and V 4 bases, and 8 bases lay outside the gene matches. The CDR3 has 16 amino acids. The CDR3 loop reads CASSPVSGGLNNEQFF. For the CDR3, the DNA is TGCGCCAGCAGCCCAGTTAGCGGGGGGCTCAACAATGAGCAGTTCTTC.

The V and J genes are TRBV5-4 and TRBJ1-3; D is ambiguous. This CDR3 spans 14 amino acids. V shed 2 bases and J shed 4 bases, with 10 bases lying between them. CDR1 is SGHNT and CDR2 is YYREEE in the germline V gene (reference sequence). CDR3 sequence reads: CASSFKGSGNTIYF. The CDR3 nucleotides read TGTGCCAGCAGCTTTAAGGGTTCCGGAAACACCATATATTTT.

The gene calls are TRBV13 and TRBJ1-2; a possible D gene is TRBD1 (6 bases). V was clipped by 5 bases and J by 11 bases, with 21 bases between them. The CDR3 is made up of 14 amino acids. Per the germline V gene, CDR1 is PRHDT and CDR2 is FYEKMQ (reference sequence). The DNA of the CDR3 is TGTGCCAGCAGCCGAGGGGGGGACCCCGGTAGTTACACCTTC. This gives the protein CASSRGGDPGSYTF. Combining the CDR3 with reference TRBV13 and TRBJ1-2 gives the whole variable domain AAGVIQSPRHLIKEKRETATLKCYPIPRHDTVYWYQQGPGQDPQFLISFYEKMQSDKGSIPDRFSAQQFSDYHSELNMSSLELGDSALYFCASSRGGDPGSYTFGSGTRLTVV.

This clone was recorded once. The chain couples TRBV5-4 to TRBJ1-2, with D unclear. Germline CDR1 SGHNT, CDR2 YYREEE (reference sequence). Trimming took 0 bases from V and 6 from J, leaving 12 bases between them. The CDR3 has 14 amino acids. CDR3 sequence: CASSLVTSDNGYTF. CDR3 in DNA: TGTGCCAGCAGCTTGGTGACATCAGATAATGGCTACACCTTC.

With respect to this clone: A read error may account for a junction end that differs from germline. The chain is built from TRBV19 and TRBJ2-4; the D gene is possibly TRBD1 (5 bases). Germline CDR1 LNHDA, CDR2 SQIVND (reference sequence). CDR3 size: 15 residues. CDR3 bases: TGTGCCAGCAGTATGCAGGTCCAGGGTGGAAACATTCAGTACTTC. It yields the protein CASSMQVQGGNIQYF.

V usage is TRBV6-1 and J usage is TRBJ2-7; TRBD2 aligns across 10 bases. Germline CDR1 is MNHNS and CDR2 is SASEGT. The CDR3 runs to 15 residues. V lost 1 base and J lost 3; bases outside the gene matches: 3. In nucleotides, the CDR3 is TGTGCCAGCAGTGAAGTTTTAGCGGGGGGCTACGAGCAGTACTTC. Protein product: CASSEVLAGGYEQYF.

The CDR3 sequence is CASSFGGEGETQYF. Written as DNA, the CDR3 is TGTGCCAGCAGTTTTGGAGGGGAGGGAGAGACCCAGTACTTC. The V and J genes are TRBV27 and TRBJ2-5; 7 bases agree with TRBD2. This CDR3 is 14 amino acids long. The germline gives CDR1 MNHEY, CDR2 SMNVEV (reference sequence). The V segment lost 3 bases and the J segment 4 bases; nucleotides outside the gene matches: 5.

This chain connects TRBV6-5 to TRBJ2-1; the match to TRBD2 covers 11 bases. Germline V CDR1 and CDR2: MNHEY, SVGAGI. V lost 5 bases, J lost 2 bases, and 2 bases stayed unmatched. The CDR3 is 15 residues long. CDR3 in amino acids: CASSLAGGAYNEQFF. The CDR3 coding sequence is TGTGCCAGCAGTCTAGCGGGGGGCGCCTACAATGAGCAGTTCTTC.

A few counts support this clone. The chain employs TRBV5-1 and TRBJ1-6, with a possible D match to TRBD1 (5 bases). The CDR3 runs 17 residues. Germline CDR1 and CDR2: SGHRS and YFSETQ. With 0 bases removed from V and 0 bases from J, the gap between germline ends came to 10 bases. The DNA of the CDR3 is TGCGCCAGCAGCTTGGTTGAGGGGAGCTCCTATAATTCACCCCTCCACTTT. It is translated as CASSLVEGSSYNSPLHF.